The 8 T cell receptor beta chains below come from one sample, sequenced in a study of spatial heterogeneity in lung cancer. Time point reported: sample taken at primary tumor resection. The authors sequenced whole RNA from tumor, nontumor lung or frozen PBMC without sorting. TCRdb re-called the 5' RACE reads with MiXCR, one entry per CDR3 protein. The sample includes more than 10,000 distinct CDR3 sequences, 13% to 15% of them seen just once. The sequenced sample was PBMCs, obtained at surgery. The source of these receptors is a male donor with early-stage non-small cell lung cancer.

This clonotype turned up a few times. This rearrangement joins TRBV5-5 to TRBJ2-2, with a tentative D call TRBD1 (6 bases). From germline, CDR1 is SGHKS and CDR2 YYEKEE (reference sequence). Between the trimmed V and J ends, which lost 0 bases and 6 bases, there was a span of 12 bases. This CDR3 contains 15 residues. CDR3 amino acids: CASSLADRSSGELFF. In DNA, the CDR3 is TGTGCCAGCAGCTTGGCCGACAGGTCATCCGGGGAGCTGTTTTTT.

This clonotype was observed a handful of times. The rearrangement uses TRBV12-5 and TRBJ2-2, with D possibly TRBD2 on 6 matching bases. The ends were cut back, 1 base at V and 5 bases at J, with 17 bases in the middle. CDR3 length: 17 residues. CDR1 is LGHNT, CDR2 FRNRAP, per germline. The CDR3 DNA reads TGTGCTAGTGGTTTGGCCCGGGACTCGACTGATACCGGGGAGCTGTTTTTT. Its protein is CASGLARDSTDTGELFF.

This clonotype was counted a few times. This rearrangement joins TRBV28 to TRBJ2-7; perhaps TRBD1 as D (6 bases). The CDR3 is 14 amino acids. CDR1 is MDHEN and CDR2 is SYDVKM in the germline V gene. V dropped 4 bases and J dropped 5 bases, with 15 bases sitting between them. The chain's CDR3 is CASSSGTPPDEQYF. CDR3 bases: TGTGCCAGCAGTTCCGGGACACCTCCTGACGAGCAGTACTTC. Using reference TRBV28 and TRBJ2-7 for the parts outside the CDR3, the full variable domain is DVKVTQSSRYLVKRTGEKVFLECVQDMDHENMFWYRQDPGLGLRLIYFSYDVKMKEKGDIPEGYSVSREKKERFSLILESASTNQTSMYLCASSSGTPPDEQYFGPGTRLTVT.

In this sample, this clonotype is medium-sized. This sequence joins TRBV18 and TRBJ1-5; 8 bases are shared with TRBD1. Losses at the gene ends were 5 bases for V and 0 bases for J; bases not matched to a gene: 3. CDR1 and CDR2 from the germline V gene are KGHSH and LQKENI. The CDR3 is 15 amino acids. CDR3: CASSSRGPSNQPQHF. CDR3 sequence (DNA): TGTGCCAGCTCATCCAGGGGGCCTAGCAATCAGCCCCAGCATTTT.

This clonotype was seen repeatedly, ten times or more. The V call is TRBV29-1, the J call TRBJ1-1, with 7 positions matching TRBD1. Trimming took 6 bases from V and 4 from J; bases not matched to a gene: 5. This CDR3 is 12 amino acids long. Germline V gives CDR1 SQVTM, CDR2 ANQGSEA. The CDR3 nucleotides are TGCAGCGTAGCAGGGGGAAGCACTGAAGCTTTCTTT. Translating it yields CSVAGGSTEAFF. Together with reference TRBV29-1 and TRBJ1-1, the CDR3 gives the full variable domain: SAVISQKPSRDICQRGTSLTIQCQVDSQVTMMFWYRQQPGQSLTLIATANQGSEATYESGFVIDKFPISRPNLTFSTLTVSNMSPEDSSIYLCSVAGGSTEAFFGQGTRLTVV.

V and J are TRBV3-1 and TRBJ2-7; D uncertain. CDR1 is LGHDT and CDR2 is YNNKEL in the germline V gene (reference sequence). The germline V and J ends were trimmed by 2 bases and 1 base, with 12 bases remaining between them. This CDR3 region has 15 residues. This chain's CDR3 is CASSQRATKSYEQYF. For the CDR3, the DNA is TGTGCCAGCAGCCAACGGGCAACAAAATCCTACGAGCAGTACTTC.

The V gene is TRBV7-2, the J gene TRBJ2-1, with 11 bases lining up with TRBD1. V lost 3 bases, J lost 7 bases, and 8 bases stayed unmatched. Germline CDR1 reads SGHTA; CDR2 reads FQGNSA. This CDR3 contains 16 residues. The CDR3 here is CASSFQSGTGGNEQFF. DNA for the CDR3: TGTGCCAGCAGCTTCCAATCCGGGACAGGGGGTAATGAGCAGTTCTTC.

This clonotype was counted a few times. V usage is TRBV7-2 and J usage is TRBJ2-2; D remains ambiguous. This CDR3 has 15 residues. Deletions cut 2 bases from V and 1 base from J, with 8 bases between. Looked up from germline, CDR1 is SGHTA and CDR2 is FQGNSA. The CDR3 region is CASSLRPGNTGELFF. CDR3 DNA: TGTGCCAGCAGCTTACGTCCGGGGAACACCGGGGAGCTGTTTTTT. The full variable domain, its missing parts supplied by reference TRBV7-2 and TRBJ2-2, is GAGVSQSPSNKVTEKGKDVELRCDPISGHTALYWYRQSLGQGLEFLIYFQGNSAPDKSGLPSDRFSAERTGGSVSTLTIQRTQQEDSAVYLCASSLRPGNTGELFFGEGSRLTVL.